Following are 18 T cell receptor beta chains from one sample sequenced in a study of T cell therapy after organ transplantation. Sequenced by immunoSEQ multiplex PCR; TCRdb stores in-frame clones only, minus some. The table shows some 17,000 clones, with 65% to 90% occurring only once. The time point here: 20-29 weeks after completion of therapy. No cognate antigen is known for these TCRs. This material consisted of CD8+ T cells from blood, taken after autologous CMV-specific T cell therapy. The receptors here all came from a human patient who had received a solid organ transplant and had CMV disease. Some T cells may possibly be graft donor cells.

This clone was recorded only once. The chain has TRBV7-9 and TRBJ2-1; a possible D gene is TRBD2 (5 bases). V was shortened by 7 bases and J by 8 bases, with 12 bases between the two germline ends. Germline CDR1 is SEHNR and CDR2 is FQNEAQ (reference sequence). The CDR3 is 12 residues long. The CDR3 sequence is CASTRGADEQFF. In DNA form, the CDR3 reads TGTGCCAGCACTCGGGGTGCGGATGAGCAGTTCTTC.

As concerns this clone: Since a much larger clone is just one base distant, this may be a read error. The rearrangement links TRBV6-5 to TRBJ2-7, with 11 bases identical to TRBD1. The CDR3 consists of 15 residues. The germline gives CDR1 MNHEY, CDR2 SVGAGI. After removal of 6 bases from V and 7 bases from J, the junction contained 11 bases not matched to a gene. The CDR3 region has the DNA TGTGCCAGCAGCTTGGGGGGACAGGGGGTTTTTGAGCAGTACTTC. It codes for CASSLGGQGVFEQYF.

The chain carries TRBV27 and TRBJ2-7; D is undetermined. Looked up from germline, CDR1 is MNHEY and CDR2 is SMNVEV (reference sequence). V shed 6 bases and J shed 0 bases, with 15 bases lying between them. The CDR3 totals 15 residues. CDR3 loop: CASREEYFISYEQYF. The CDR3 DNA sequence: TGTGCCAGCAGAGAGGAATATTTTATCTCCTACGAGCAGTACTTC.

The CDR3, as DNA: TGTGCCAGTAGTATCCGTAGGGGACAGGGGACAGATACGCAGTATTTT. Amino acids: CASSIRRGQGTDTQYF. The V and J genes are TRBV19 and TRBJ2-3; 10 nucleotides align to TRBD1. CDR1 is LNHDA, CDR2 SQIVND, per germline (reference sequence). The CDR3 totals 16 residues. The V segment lost 3 bases and the J segment 3 bases; nucleotides outside the gene matches: 6. The complete variable domain, with remaining parts taken from reference TRBV19 and TRBJ2-3, reads DGGITQSPKYLFRKEGQNVTLSCEQNLNHDAMYWYRQDPGQGLRLIYYSQIVNDFQKGDIAEGYSVSREKKESFPLTVTSAQKNPTAFYLCASSIRRGQGTDTQYFGPGTRLTVL.

This chain uses TRBV2 with TRBJ1-2, with TRBD1 as a possible D gene (5 bases). CDR1 SNHLY and CDR2 FYNNEI come from the germline V gene. This CDR3 contains 13 residues. Trimming left V 7 bases short and J 6 bases short, with 15 bases between. CDR3 DNA sequence: TGTGCCAGCACGGCACGTCTAGGGGATGGCTACACCTTC. Translation: CASTARLGDGYTF.

This clone was picked up a small number of times. The J gene is TRBJ1-4, the V gene TRBV15; 9 bases agree with TRBD1. After removal of 2 bases from V and 5 bases from J, the junction contained 6 bases not matched to a gene. The CDR3 sequence is 16 residues long. CDR1 is LNHNV and CDR2 is YYDKDF in the germline V gene (reference sequence). The CDR3 nucleotides are TGTGCCACCAGCAGATCACGCGGGACAGGGAATGAAAAACTGTTTTTT. It specifies CATSRSRGTGNEKLFF.

The table lists this clone with a few counts. The V gene is TRBV27, the J gene TRBJ2-7; TRBD2 aligns across 9 bases. Germline CDR1 MNHEY, CDR2 SMNVEV (reference sequence). V gave up 2 bases and J gave up 5 bases; unmatched junction bases: 7. The CDR3 is 15 amino acids. The CDR3 sequence: CASSLGPSGIHEQYF. The CDR3 DNA follows: TGTGCCAGCAGTTTAGGGCCTAGCGGGATCCACGAGCAGTACTTC.

The rearrangement links TRBV11-3 to TRBJ2-1, with 10 nucleotides matching TRBD2. The CDR3 length is 15 residues. Germline CDR1 SGHNT, CDR2 YENEEA. V was clipped by 5 bases and J by 2 bases; unmatched bases: 3. The CDR3 nucleotides read TGTGCCAGCAGCCAGCGGGGGGGCCCCTACAATGAGCAGTTCTTC. Translation: CASSQRGGPYNEQFF.

This chain uses TRBV2 with TRBJ2-3; 13 bases match TRBD2. V was clipped by 4 bases and J by 4 bases; unmatched bases: 2. The length of the CDR3 is 15 residues. Germline assignment: CDR1 SNHLY and CDR2 FYNNEI. This CDR3 reads CASSGTSGSPDTQYF. The CDR3 DNA follows: TGTGCCAGCAGTGGGACTAGCGGGAGTCCAGATACGCAGTATTTT.

V and J are TRBV4-3 and TRBJ1-2; D is ambiguous. The CDR3 is 15 amino acids. Germline CDR1 LGHNA, CDR2 YSLEER. Trimming left V 1 base short and J 6 bases short, with 15 bases between. This CDR3 reads CASSQGWNSFDGYTF. The CDR3 nucleotides read TGCGCCAGCAGCCAAGGGTGGAACAGTTTCGATGGCTACACCTTC.

V and J are TRBV27 and TRBJ2-5, with TRBD1 matching 11 bases. Trimming at V came to 8 bases and at J to 5 bases, leaving 7 bases not matched to a gene. This CDR3 region has 14 residues. Germline V CDR1 and CDR2: MNHEY, SMNVEV (reference sequence). CDR3: CASSDRGLGETQYF. The DNA for the CDR3 is TGTGCCAGCTCGGACAGGGGGCTTGGGGAGACCCAGTACTTC.

V usage is TRBV7-8 and J usage is TRBJ1-4, with 10 bases lining up with TRBD1. Unmatched junction bases numbered 3, after V lost 11 bases and J lost 3 bases. Germline-derived CDR1 and CDR2 are SGHVS and FQNEAQ. The CDR3 has 13 residues. DNA of the CDR3: TGTGCCGTTGGGACAGGGGCTAATGAAAAACTGTTTTTT. It translates to CAVGTGANEKLFF.

The rearrangement joins TRBV15 to TRBJ2-3; TRBD2 matches 8 bases. The V gene's germline CDR1 is LNHNV and CDR2 YYDKDF (reference sequence). The junction had 9 bases not matched to a gene; V was cut back by 6 bases and J by 1 base. The CDR3 is 16 residues long. The CDR3 loop is CATRPLAEGGTDTQYF. The CDR3 DNA reads TGTGCCACCAGGCCACTAGCGGAAGGAGGCACAGATACGCAGTATTTT.

The chain employs TRBV11-2 and TRBJ2-7; D not certain. The germline V gene encodes CDR1 SGHAT and CDR2 FQNNGV. V lost 0 bases and J 2 bases, leaving 2 bases between the germline ends. The CDR3 covers 12 residues. Written as DNA, the CDR3 is TGTGCCAGCAGCTTAGAGGCCTACGAGCAGTACTTC. The encoded protein is CASSLEAYEQYF. Drawing the rest from reference TRBV11-2 and TRBJ2-7, the complete variable domain is EAGVAQSPRYKIIEKRQSVAFWCNPISGHATLYWYQQILGQGPKLLIQFQNNGVVDDSQLPKDRFSAERLKGVDSTLKIQPAKLEDSAVYLCASSLEAYEQYFGPGTRLTVT.

V is TRBV27 and J is TRBJ2-3; D is possibly TRBD2 (6 bases). V was pared by 7 bases and J by 0 bases, with 11 bases between. This CDR3 contains 14 residues. CDR1 MNHEY and CDR2 SMNVEV come from the germline V gene (reference sequence). The CDR3 spells CASTFSGSTDTQYF. CDR3 nucleotides: TGTGCCAGCACTTTTAGCGGTAGCACAGATACGCAGTATTTT.

With regard to this clone: Other DNA sequences of this sample code for an identical CDR3. V usage is TRBV6-5 and J usage is TRBJ1-1; D gene ambiguous. CDR1 MNHEY and CDR2 SVGAGI come from the germline V gene. Between the trimmed V and J ends, which lost 6 bases and 1 base, there was a span of 9 bases. The CDR3 contains 13 residues. DNA for the CDR3: TGTGCCAGCAGCCCAGGAGCGAACACTGAAGCTTTCTTT. It is translated as CASSPGANTEAFF.

This clone was observed a handful of times. This chain connects TRBV19 to TRBJ2-3; D is unresolved. The CDR3 runs to 15 residues. Per germline, CDR1 LNHDA and CDR2 SQIVND (reference sequence). V was cut by 3 bases and J by 1 base, with 11 bases left in between. CDR3 sequence: CASSIGLSGTDTQYF. Here the CDR3 DNA reads TGTGCCAGTAGTATTGGTCTCTCGGGCACAGATACGCAGTATTTT. The variable domain in full, completed from reference TRBV19 and TRBJ2-3, reads DGGITQSPKYLFRKEGQNVTLSCEQNLNHDAMYWYRQDPGQGLRLIYYSQIVNDFQKGDIAEGYSVSREKKESFPLTVTSAQKNPTAFYLCASSIGLSGTDTQYFGPGTRLTVL.

This clone appeared a few times. The J gene is TRBJ2-4, the V gene TRBV4-3, with 10 bases identical to TRBD2. This CDR3 is built from 17 residues. CDR1 is LGHNA, CDR2 YSLEER, per germline. J gave up 0 bases and V 1 base, and 3 bases lay outside the gene matches. For the CDR3, the DNA is TGCGCCAGCAGCCAAGGGACTAGCGGACTAGCCAAAAACATTCAGTACTTC. It encodes CASSQGTSGLAKNIQYF.